This T cell receptor beta chain was observed in a study of T cells expressing NK-cell markers. Looked up from germline, CDR1 is LGHDT and CDR2 is YNNKEL (reference sequence). The CDR3 has 13 residues. After re-calling the 5' RACE reads, TCRdb lists one entry per CDR3 protein, DNA absent. The sample shows fewer than 400,000 distinct CDR3 sequences, and about 10% sits with its ten largest clones. The sequencing input was blood T cells: a sorted CD56 or NKG2C T cell subset, CD4+ or CD8+ T cells, or bulk PBMC T cells (not recorded which). The chain carries TRBV3-1 and TRBJ2-1. This receptor was identified in a woman in her 50s in good health. The CDR3: CASSQDFINEQFF.